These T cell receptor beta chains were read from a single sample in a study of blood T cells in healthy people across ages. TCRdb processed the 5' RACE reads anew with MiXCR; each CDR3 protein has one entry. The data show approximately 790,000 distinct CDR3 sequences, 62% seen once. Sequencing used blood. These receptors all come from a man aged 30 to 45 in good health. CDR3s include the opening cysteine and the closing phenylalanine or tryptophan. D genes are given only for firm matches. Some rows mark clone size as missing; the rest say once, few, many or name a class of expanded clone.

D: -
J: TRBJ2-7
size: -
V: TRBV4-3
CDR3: CASSQSAPISSYEQYF
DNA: TGCGCCAGCAGCCAATCAGCGCCTATAAGCTCCTACGAGCAGTACTTC

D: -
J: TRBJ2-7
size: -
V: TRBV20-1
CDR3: CSASPDFRTGEQYF
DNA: TGCAGTGCCTCCCCGGACTTCCGGACGGGGGAGCAGTACTTC

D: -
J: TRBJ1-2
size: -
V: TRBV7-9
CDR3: CASRTSGGDYGYTF
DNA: TGTGCCAGCAGGACCAGCGGGGGGGATTATGGCTACACCTTC

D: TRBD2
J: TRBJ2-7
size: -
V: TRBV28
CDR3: CASTPGGTGYEQYF
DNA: TGTGCCAGCACTCCGGGGGGGACGGGCTACGAGCAGTACTTC

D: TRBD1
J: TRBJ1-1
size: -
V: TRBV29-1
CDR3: CSVDRDNTEAFF
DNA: TGCAGCGTCGACAGGGACAACACTGAAGCTTTCTTT

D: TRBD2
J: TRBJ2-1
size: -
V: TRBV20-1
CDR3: CSVTSGSSGGWDEQFF
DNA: TGCAGTGTTACGTCCGGGTCTAGCGGGGGCTGGGATGAGCAGTTCTTC

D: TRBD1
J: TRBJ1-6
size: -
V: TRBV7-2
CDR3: CASSLILTGTVNSPLHF
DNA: TGTGCCAGCAGCTTAATCCTAACCGGGACAGTTAATTCACCCCTCCACTTT

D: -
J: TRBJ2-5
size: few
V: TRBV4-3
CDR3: CASSQAFSGTPDQETQYF
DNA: TGCGCCAGCAGCCAAGCATTTTCGGGAACCCCAGACCAAGAGACCCAGTACTTC

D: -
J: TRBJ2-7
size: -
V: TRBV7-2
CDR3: CASRSKQDTPYEQYF
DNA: TGTGCCAGCAGATCAAAACAGGATACACCCTACGAGCAGTACTTC

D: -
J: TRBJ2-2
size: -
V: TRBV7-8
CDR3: CASSFGGRVGTGELFF
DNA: TGTGCCAGCAGCTTCGGGGGGCGCGTGGGCACCGGGGAGCTGTTTTTT

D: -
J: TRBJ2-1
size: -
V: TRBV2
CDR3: CVSFRDTDFYNEQFF
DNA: TGTGTCAGCTTCCGGGACACAGACTTCTACAATGAGCAGTTCTTC

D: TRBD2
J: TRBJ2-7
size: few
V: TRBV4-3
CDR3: CASSQRLGGFYEQYF
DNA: TGCGCCAGCAGCCAAAGATTGGGGGGGTTCTACGAGCAGTACTTC

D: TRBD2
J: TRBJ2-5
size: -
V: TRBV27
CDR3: CASSFRLAAQETQYF
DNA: TGTGCCAGCAGTTTCCGACTAGCGGCACAAGAGACCCAGTACTTC

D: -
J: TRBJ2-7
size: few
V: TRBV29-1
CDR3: CSVVRAGMEVYEQYF
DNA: TGCAGCGTGGTAAGGGCAGGGATGGAGGTCTACGAGCAGTACTTC

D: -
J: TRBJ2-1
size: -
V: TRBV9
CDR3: CASSEPRTGDYNEQFF
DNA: TGTGCCAGCAGCGAACCTAGGACGGGGGATTACAATGAGCAGTTCTTC

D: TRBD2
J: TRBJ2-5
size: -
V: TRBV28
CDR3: CASSWPPNPAGADYNEQYF
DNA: TGTGCCAGCAGTTGGCCCCCTAACCCAGCGGGAGCTGACTACAATGAGCAGTACTTC

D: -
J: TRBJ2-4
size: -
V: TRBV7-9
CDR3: CASSPRVAEAKNIQYF
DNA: TGTGCCAGCAGCCCCCGGGTTGCCGAAGCCAAAAACATTCAGTACTTC

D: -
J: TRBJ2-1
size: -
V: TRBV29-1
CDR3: CSVVGTARDLRGQFF
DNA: TGCAGCGTTGTCGGGACTGCACGAGATCTTCGGGGGCAGTTCTTC

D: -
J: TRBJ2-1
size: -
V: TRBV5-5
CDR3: CASSLQLGDEQFF
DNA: TGTGCCAGCAGCTTGCAGTTGGGGGATGAGCAGTTCTTC

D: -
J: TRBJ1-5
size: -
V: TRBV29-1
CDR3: CSVDAGYNQPQHF
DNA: TGCAGCGTTGACGCGGGATACAATCAGCCCCAGCATTTT

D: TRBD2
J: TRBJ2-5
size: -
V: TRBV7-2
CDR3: CASSSLAGGLQETQYF
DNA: TGCGCCAGCAGCTCATTAGCGGGGGGGCTCCAAGAGACCCAGTACTTC

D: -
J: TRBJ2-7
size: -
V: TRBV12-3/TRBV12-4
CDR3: CASSSGEGVEQYF
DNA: TGTGCCAGCAGTTCCGGGGAGGGGGTCGAGCAGTACTTC

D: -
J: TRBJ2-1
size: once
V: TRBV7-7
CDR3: CASSLGGAGGVNNEQFF
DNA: TGTGCTAGCAGCTTAGGAGGGGCCGGGGGAGTAAACAATGAGCAGTTCTTC

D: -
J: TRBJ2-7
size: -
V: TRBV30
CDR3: CAGSGGGYEQYF
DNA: TGTGCCGGTAGTGGGGGCGGTTACGAGCAGTACTTC

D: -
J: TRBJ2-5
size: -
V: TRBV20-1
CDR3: CSALGGTQYF
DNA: TGCAGTGCTCTCGGGGGGACCCAGTACTTC

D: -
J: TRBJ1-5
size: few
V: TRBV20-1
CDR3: CSAAGGEKFNQPQHF
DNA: TGCAGTGCTGCGGGGGGGGAAAAGTTCAATCAGCCCCAGCATTTT

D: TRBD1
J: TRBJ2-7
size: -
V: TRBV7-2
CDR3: CASRMTGTGYEQYF
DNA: TGTGCCAGCAGGATGACAGGGACGGGCTACGAGCAGTACTTC

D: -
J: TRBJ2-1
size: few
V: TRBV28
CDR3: CASSPTGTYNEQFF
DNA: TGTGCCAGCAGTCCAACCGGAACCTACAATGAGCAGTTCTTC

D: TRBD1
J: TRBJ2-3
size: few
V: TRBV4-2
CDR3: CASSLDPGQLTDTQYF
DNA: TGTGCCAGCAGCTTAGATCCGGGACAGCTCACAGATACGCAGTATTTT

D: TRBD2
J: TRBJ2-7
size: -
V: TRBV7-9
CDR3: CASSSLGRASGDSYEQYF
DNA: TGTGCCAGCAGCTCCCTCGGAAGGGCTAGCGGGGACTCCTACGAGCAGTACTTC

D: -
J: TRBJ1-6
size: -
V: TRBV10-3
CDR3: CAISESKGSPLHF
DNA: TGTGCCATCAGTGAGTCAAAAGGTTCACCCCTCCACTTT

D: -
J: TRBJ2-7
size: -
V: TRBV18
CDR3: CASSTTGHTREQYF
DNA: TGTGCCAGCTCAACAACGGGGCACACCCGCGAGCAGTACTTC

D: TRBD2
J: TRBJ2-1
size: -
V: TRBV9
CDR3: CASSVSRTSGGVNPNEQFF
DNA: TGTGCCAGCAGCGTAAGTCGGACTAGCGGGGGGGTCAATCCCAATGAGCAGTTCTTC

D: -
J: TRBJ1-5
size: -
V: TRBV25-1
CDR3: CASSERRDNQPQHF
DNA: TGTGCCAGTAGCGAGAGGCGGGACAATCAGCCCCAGCATTTT

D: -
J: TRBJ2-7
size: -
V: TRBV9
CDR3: CASSAIGDSYEQYF
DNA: TGTGCCAGCAGCGCGATTGGGGACTCCTACGAGCAGTACTTC

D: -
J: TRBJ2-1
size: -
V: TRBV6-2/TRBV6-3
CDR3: CASRANQGNEQFF
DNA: TGTGCCAGCCGAGCTAATCAGGGCAATGAGCAGTTCTTC

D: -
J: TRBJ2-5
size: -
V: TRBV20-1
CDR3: CSARGEVRETQYF
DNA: TGCAGTGCTAGGGGGGAGGTGCGAGAGACCCAGTACTTC

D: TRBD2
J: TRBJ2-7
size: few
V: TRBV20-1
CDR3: CSAREPSGGAYEQYF
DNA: TGCAGTGCTAGAGAGCCTAGCGGGGGGGCTTACGAGCAGTACTTC

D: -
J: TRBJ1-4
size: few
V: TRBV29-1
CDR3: CSAGEGGEKLFF
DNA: TGCAGCGCCGGAGAAGGGGGGGAAAAACTGTTTTTT

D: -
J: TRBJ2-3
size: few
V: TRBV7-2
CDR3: CASSLRSTTGADTQYF
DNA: TGTGCCAGCAGCTTACGGTCAACAACGGGCGCAGATACGCAGTATTTT

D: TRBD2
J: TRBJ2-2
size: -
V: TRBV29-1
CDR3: CSVEEGRGGGELFF
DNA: TGCAGCGTTGAAGAAGGACGGGGGGGCGGGGAGCTGTTTTTT

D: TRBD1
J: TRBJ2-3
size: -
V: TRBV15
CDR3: CATSRTGSYLSTDTQYF
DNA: TGTGCCACCAGCAGGACAGGGAGTTACCTTAGCACAGATACGCAGTATTTT

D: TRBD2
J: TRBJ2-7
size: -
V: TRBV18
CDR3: CASSPQAAGANYEQYF
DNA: TGTGCCAGCTCACCACAGGCAGCGGGGGCAAACTACGAGCAGTACTTC

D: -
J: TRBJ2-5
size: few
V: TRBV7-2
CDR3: CASSLVGLAQETQYF
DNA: TGTGCCAGCAGCTTAGTCGGGTTGGCTCAGGAGACCCAGTACTTC

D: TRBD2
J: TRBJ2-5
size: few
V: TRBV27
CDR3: CASSLSGGGAREQYF
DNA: TGTGCCAGCAGTTTATCCGGCGGGGGGGCGAGAGAGCAGTACTTC

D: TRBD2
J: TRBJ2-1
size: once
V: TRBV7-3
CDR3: CASSLIAGGLNEQFF
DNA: TGTGCCAGCAGCTTGATCGCGGGGGGGCTCAATGAGCAGTTCTTC